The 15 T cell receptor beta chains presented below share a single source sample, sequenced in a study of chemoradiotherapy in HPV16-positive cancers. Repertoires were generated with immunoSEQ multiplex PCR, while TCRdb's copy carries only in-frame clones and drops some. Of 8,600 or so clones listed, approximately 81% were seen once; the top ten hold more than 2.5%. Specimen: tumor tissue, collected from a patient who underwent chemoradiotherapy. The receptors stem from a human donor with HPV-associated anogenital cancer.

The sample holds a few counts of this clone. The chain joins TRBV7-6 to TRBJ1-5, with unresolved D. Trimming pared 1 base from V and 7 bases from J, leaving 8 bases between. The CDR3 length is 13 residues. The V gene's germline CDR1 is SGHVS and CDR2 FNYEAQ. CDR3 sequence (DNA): TGTGCCAGCAGCTTAGACCAGTCCCAGCCCCAGCATTTT. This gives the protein CASSLDQSQPQHF.

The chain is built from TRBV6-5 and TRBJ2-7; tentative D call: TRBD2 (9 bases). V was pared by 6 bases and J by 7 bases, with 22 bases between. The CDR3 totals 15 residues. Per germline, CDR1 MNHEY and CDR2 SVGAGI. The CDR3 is CASSPRGLAGREQYF. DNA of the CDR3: TGTGCCAGCAGCCCCAGGGGGCTAGCGGGGAGAGAGCAGTACTTC.

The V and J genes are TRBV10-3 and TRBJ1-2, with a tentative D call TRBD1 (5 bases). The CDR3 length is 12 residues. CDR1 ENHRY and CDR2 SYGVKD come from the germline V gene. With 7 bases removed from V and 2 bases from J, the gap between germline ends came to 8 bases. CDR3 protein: CAIMGENYGYTF. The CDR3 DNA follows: TGTGCCATCATGGGGGAGAACTATGGCTACACCTTC.

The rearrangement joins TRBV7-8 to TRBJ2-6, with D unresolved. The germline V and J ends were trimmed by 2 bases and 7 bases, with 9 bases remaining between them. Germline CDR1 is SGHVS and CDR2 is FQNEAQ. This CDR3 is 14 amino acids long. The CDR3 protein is CASSLKGGANVLTF. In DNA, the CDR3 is TGTGCCAGCAGCTTAAAGGGCGGCGCCAACGTCCTGACTTTC.

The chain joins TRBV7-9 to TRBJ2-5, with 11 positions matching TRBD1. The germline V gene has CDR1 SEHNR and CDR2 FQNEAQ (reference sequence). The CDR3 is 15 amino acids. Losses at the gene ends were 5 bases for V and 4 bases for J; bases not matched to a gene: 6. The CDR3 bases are TGTGCCAGCAGCCTCGGGACAGGGGGGCGAGAGACCCAGTACTTC. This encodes CASSLGTGGRETQYF.

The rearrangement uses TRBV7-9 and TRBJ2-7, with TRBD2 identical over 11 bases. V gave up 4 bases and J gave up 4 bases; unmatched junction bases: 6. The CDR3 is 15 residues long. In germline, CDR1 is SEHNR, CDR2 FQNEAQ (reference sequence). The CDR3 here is CASSSSGTSGYEQYF. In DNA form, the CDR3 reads TGTGCCAGCAGCTCGTCCGGGACTAGCGGTTACGAGCAGTACTTC. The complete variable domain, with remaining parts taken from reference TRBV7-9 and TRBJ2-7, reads DTGVSQNPRHKITKRGQNVTFRCDPISEHNRLYWYRQTLGQGPEFLTYFQNEAQLEKSRLLSDRFSAERPKGSFSTLEIQRTEQGDSAMYLCASSSSGTSGYEQYFGPGTRLTVT.

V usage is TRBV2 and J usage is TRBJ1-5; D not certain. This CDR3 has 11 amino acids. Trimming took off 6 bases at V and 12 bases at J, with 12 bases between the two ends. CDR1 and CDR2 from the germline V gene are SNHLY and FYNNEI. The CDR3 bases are TGTGCCAGCAGATTGGGCCCAAGCCAGCATTTT. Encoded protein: CASRLGPSQHF.

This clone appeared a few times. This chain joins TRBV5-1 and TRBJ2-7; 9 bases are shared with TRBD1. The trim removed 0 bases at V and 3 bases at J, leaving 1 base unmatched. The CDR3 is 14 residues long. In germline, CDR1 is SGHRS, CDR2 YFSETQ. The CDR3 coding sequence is TGCGCCAGCAGCTTGGAGACAGGGGGCTACGAGCAGTACTTC. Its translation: CASSLETGGYEQYF.

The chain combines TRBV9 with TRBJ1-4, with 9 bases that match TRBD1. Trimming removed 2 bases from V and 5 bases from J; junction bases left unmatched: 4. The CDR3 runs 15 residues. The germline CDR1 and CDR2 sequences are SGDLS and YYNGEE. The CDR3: CASSVGTGHNEKLFF. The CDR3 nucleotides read TGTGCCAGCAGCGTGGGGACAGGGCACAATGAAAAACTGTTTTTT.

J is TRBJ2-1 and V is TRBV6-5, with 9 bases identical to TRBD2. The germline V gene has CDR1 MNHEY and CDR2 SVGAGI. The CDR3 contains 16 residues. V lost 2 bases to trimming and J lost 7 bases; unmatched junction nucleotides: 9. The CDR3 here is CASSYEIAGELNEQFF. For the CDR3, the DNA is TGTGCCAGCAGTTACGAAATAGCGGGAGAACTGAATGAGCAGTTCTTC.

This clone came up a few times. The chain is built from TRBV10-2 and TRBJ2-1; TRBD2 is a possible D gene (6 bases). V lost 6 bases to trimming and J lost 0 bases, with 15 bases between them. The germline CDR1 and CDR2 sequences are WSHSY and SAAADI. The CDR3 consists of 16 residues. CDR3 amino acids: CASSQLAFSSYNEQFF. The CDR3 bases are TGCGCCAGCAGCCAGCTAGCGTTCAGCTCCTACAATGAGCAGTTCTTC.

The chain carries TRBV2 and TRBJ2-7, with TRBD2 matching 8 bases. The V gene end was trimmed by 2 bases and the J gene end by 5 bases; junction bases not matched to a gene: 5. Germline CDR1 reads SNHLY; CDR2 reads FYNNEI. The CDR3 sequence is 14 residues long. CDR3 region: CASSEYGRAHEQYF. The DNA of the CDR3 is TGTGCCAGCAGTGAATACGGGAGGGCCCACGAGCAGTACTTC.

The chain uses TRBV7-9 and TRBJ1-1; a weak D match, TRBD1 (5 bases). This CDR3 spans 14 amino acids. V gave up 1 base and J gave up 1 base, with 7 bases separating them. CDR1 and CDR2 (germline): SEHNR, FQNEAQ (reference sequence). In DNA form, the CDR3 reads TGTGCCAGCAGCTTAGGACAGAAGAACACTGAAGCTTTCTTT. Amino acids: CASSLGQKNTEAFF.

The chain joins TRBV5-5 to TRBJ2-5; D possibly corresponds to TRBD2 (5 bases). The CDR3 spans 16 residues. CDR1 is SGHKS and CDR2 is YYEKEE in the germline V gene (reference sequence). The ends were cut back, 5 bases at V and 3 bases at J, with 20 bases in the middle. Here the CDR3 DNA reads TGTGCCAGCAGTCGAATGGTAGCCGCGGGTGAAGAGACCCAGTACTTC. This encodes CASSRMVAAGEETQYF.

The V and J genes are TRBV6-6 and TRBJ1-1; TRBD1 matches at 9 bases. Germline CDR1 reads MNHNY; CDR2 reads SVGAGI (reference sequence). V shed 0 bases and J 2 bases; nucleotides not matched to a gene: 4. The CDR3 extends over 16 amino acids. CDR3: CASSYSTGQGNTEAFF. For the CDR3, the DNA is TGTGCCAGCAGTTACTCGACGGGACAGGGAAACACTGAAGCTTTCTTT.